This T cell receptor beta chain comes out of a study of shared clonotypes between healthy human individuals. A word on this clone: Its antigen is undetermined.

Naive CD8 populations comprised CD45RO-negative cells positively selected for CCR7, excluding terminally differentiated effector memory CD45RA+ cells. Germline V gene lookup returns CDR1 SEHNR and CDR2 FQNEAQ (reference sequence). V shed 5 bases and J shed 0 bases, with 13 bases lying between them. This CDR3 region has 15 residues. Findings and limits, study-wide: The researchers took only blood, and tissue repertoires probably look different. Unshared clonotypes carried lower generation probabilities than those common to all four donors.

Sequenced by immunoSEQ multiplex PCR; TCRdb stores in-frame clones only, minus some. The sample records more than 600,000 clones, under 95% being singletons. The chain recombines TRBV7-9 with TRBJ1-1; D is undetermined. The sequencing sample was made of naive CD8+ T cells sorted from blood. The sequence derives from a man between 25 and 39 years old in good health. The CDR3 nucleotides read TGTGCCAGCAGCCCTCGAAGCAGTTTGAACACTGAAGCTTTCTTT. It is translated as CASSPRSSLNTEAFF.